This T cell receptor beta chain was observed in a study of cytomegalovirus exposure and HLA in healthy donors. Looked up from germline, CDR1 is KGHSH and CDR2 is LQKENI. This CDR3 has 15 amino acids. The ends lost 6 bases at V and 4 bases at J; junction bases unmatched: 9. This clone has a handful of counts. The study ran its PCR with 60 Vbeta and 13 Jbeta primers. The assay was immunoSEQ multiplex PCR, and TCRdb's table has in-frame clones only and misses some. The sample contains about 120,000 clones, more than 65% of which appear only once. Material: PBMCs. This chain links TRBV18 with TRBJ1-2; 9 bases fit TRBD1. This clonotype originated in a male donor in good health and CMV-seropositive. In nucleotides, the CDR3 is TGTGCCAGCTCTCAAAGGACAGGGGTCTTCTATGGCTACACCTTC. It codes for CASSQRTGVFYGYTF.